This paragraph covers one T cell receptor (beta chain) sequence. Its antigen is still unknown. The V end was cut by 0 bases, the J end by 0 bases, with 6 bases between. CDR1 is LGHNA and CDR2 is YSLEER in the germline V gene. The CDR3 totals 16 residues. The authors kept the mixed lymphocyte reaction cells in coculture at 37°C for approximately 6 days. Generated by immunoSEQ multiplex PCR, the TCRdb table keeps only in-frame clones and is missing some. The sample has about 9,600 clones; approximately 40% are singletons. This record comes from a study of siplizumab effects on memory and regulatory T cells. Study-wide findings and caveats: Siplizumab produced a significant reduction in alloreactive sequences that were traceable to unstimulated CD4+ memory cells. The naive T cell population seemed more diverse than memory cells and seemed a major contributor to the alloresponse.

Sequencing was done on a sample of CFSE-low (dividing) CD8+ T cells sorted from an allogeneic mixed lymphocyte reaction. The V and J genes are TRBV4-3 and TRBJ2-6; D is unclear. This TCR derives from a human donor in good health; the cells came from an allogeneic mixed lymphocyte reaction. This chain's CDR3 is CASSQEGSSGANVLTF. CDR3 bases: TGCGCCAGCAGCCAAGAGGGAAGCTCTGGGGCCAACGTCCTGACTTTC.